This T cell receptor beta chain is from a study of blood T cell repertoires in COVID-19. Study overall: Samples of COVID-19 (acute and convalescent) were obtained from the United States, Italy and Spain. Sample material is recorded as cDNA or gDNA derived from T cells, B-cell-depleted T cells, or PBMCs.

There are 15 residues in the CDR3. Per the germline V gene, CDR1 is SQVTM and CDR2 is ANQGSEA. Trimming at V came to 0 bases and at J to 4 bases, leaving 6 bases not matched to a gene. Authors' data handling: Researchers report that nucleated cell counts were estimated from reference gene primer amplification. The protocol was immunoSEQ multiplex PCR, while the TCRdb copy is restricted to in-frame clones and leaves out a portion. V, J and clone size reflect that table, while D and trimming were determined from the DNA. In the table there are about 99,000 clones, 85% to 90% of which are singletons. The sequenced material came from peripheral blood. The source is a woman between 55 and 75 years old in a cohort sampled during active or convalescent COVID-19. The J gene is TRBJ1-2, the V gene TRBV29-1; 9 bases are shared with TRBD1. CDR3 sequence (DNA): TGCAGCGTTGAAGATCGGGACAGGGTTCTCTATGGCTACACCTTC. Translation gives CSVEDRDRVLYGYTF.